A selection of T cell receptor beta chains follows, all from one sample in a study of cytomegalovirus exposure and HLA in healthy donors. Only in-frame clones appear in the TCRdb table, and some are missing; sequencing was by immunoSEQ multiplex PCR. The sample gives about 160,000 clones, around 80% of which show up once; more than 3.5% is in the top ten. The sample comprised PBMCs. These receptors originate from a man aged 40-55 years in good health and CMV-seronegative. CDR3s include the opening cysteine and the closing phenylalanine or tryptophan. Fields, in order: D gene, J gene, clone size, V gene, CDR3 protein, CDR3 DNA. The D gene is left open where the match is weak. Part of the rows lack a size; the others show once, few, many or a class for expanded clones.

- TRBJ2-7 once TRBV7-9 CASSHLSGIDEQYF TGTGCCAGCAGCCATCTCTCAGGGATCGACGAGCAGTACTTC
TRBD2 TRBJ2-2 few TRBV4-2 CASSRTSGGAGELFF TGTGCCAGCAGCCGGACTAGCGGGGGGGCCGGGGAGCTGTTTTTT
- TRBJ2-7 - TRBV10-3 CAISEGRDYEQYF TGTGCCATCAGTGAGGGCAGGGACTACGAGCAGTACTTC
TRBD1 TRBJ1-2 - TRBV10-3 CAISERGGNYGYTF TGTGCCATCAGTGAGAGAGGGGGCAACTATGGCTACACCTTC
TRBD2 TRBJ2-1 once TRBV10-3 CAISGTSPYNEQFF TGTGCCATCAGTGGGACTAGTCCCTACAATGAGCAGTTCTTC
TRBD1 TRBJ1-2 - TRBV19 CASSMGQGRGYTF TGTGCCAGTAGTATGGGACAGGGGAGAGGCTACACCTTC
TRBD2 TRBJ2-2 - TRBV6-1 CASSEVAGGTGELFF TGTGCCAGCAGTGAAGTAGCGGGGGGTACCGGGGAGCTGTTTTTT
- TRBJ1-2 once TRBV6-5 CASSYRGQNYGYTF TGTGCCAGCAGTTACAGGGGTCAGAACTATGGCTACACCTTC
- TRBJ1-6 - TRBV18 CASSPSGYNLLSYNSPLHF TGTGCCAGCTCACCCAGCGGATACAACCTTCTCTCCTATAATTCACCCCTCCACTTT
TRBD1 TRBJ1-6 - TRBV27 CASSSGTGVRFMASPLHF TGTGCCAGCAGTTCCGGGACAGGGGTACGGTTTATGGCCTCACCCCTCCACTTT
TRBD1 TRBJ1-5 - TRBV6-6 CASSPGTASNQPQHF TGTGCCAGCAGCCCCGGGACAGCAAGCAATCAGCCCCAGCATTTT
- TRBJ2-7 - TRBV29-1 CSVGGDLTSYEQYF TGCAGCGTTGGGGGGGACCTCACGTCCTACGAGCAGTACTTC
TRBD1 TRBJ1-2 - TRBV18 CASSQAGTEKGYTF TGTGCCAGCTCACAAGCCGGGACAGAGAAAGGCTACACCTTC
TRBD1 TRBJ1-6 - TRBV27 CASNVDRESYNSPLHF TGTGCCAGCAACGTGGACAGGGAATCCTATAATTCACCCCTCCACTTT
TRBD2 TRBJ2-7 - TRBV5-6 CASIKREGSHEQYF TGTGCCAGCATCAAGAGGGAGGGGAGCCACGAGCAGTACTTC
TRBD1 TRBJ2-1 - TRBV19 CASSMRDRAAIEQFF TGTGCCAGTAGTATGCGGGACAGGGCAGCAATTGAGCAGTTCTTC
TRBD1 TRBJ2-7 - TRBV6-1 CASPPPNRGYYEQYF TGTGCCAGCCCACCCCCCAACAGGGGTTACTACGAGCAGTACTTC
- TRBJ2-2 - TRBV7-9 CASRRFPGLPAPGELFF TGTGCCAGCAGACGCTTTCCGGGACTCCCGGCCCCCGGGGAGCTGTTTTTT
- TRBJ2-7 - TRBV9 CASSEGGFTAYEQYF TGTGCCAGCAGCGAGGGGGGGTTTACGGCTTACGAGCAGTACTTC
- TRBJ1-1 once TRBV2 CASSEYTTLPNTEAFF TGTGCCAGCAGTGAATATACCACTCTTCCGAACACTGAAGCTTTCTTT
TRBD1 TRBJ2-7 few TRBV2 CASSEASGTGGYEQYF TGTGCCAGCAGTGAAGCTTCCGGGACAGGAGGCTACGAGCAGTACTTC
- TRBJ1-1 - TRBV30 CAWSTGARNTEAFF TGTGCCTGGAGTACAGGCGCAAGGAACACTGAAGCTTTCTTT
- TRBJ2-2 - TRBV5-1 CASSSKQGGTEELFF TGCGCCAGCAGCTCTAAACAGGGAGGGACCGAGGAGCTGTTTTTT
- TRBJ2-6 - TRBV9 CASSVRESGANVLTF TGTGCCAGCAGCGTTAGGGAGTCTGGGGCCAACGTCCTGACTTTC
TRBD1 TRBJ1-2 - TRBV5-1 CASSPGTGEGYTF TGCGCCAGCAGCCCCGGGACAGGGGAAGGCTACACCTTC
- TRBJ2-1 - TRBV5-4 CASSVGRQGPISNEQFF TGTGCCAGCAGCGTGGGGCGGCAGGGGCCGATTAGTAATGAGCAGTTCTTC
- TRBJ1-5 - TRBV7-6 CASSPLLMGSQPQHF TGTGCCAGCAGCCCACTCCTAATGGGGAGTCAGCCCCAGCATTTT
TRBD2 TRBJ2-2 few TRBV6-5 CASSYGGGDTGELFF TGTGCCAGCAGTTACGGCGGGGGAGACACCGGGGAGCTGTTTTTT